This TCR beta chain derives from a study of cytomegalovirus exposure and HLA in healthy donors. Study at large: Inside one of the first data releases sat around 80 million unique TCRs taken from HLA-typed donors. Regarding the study as a whole: For most subjects, TCR beta sequences were reported to predict HLA-A and HLA-B alleles with accuracy. Later on, an analysis found that several of the most significant clusters appeared to be linked to common viral pathogens, which included parvovirus B19.

Samples came from healthy bone marrow donors. Germline assignment: CDR1 WSHSY and CDR2 SAAADI. The CDR3 is 14 residues long. V gave up 4 bases and J gave up 9 bases; unmatched junction bases: 8. Comments on this clone: Its antigen is not identified.

The PCR had 60 Vbeta and 13 Jbeta primers. This table comes from immunoSEQ multiplex PCR, and its TCRdb copy is limited to in-frame clones, with some not included. This sample's table reports 150,000 or so clones. The chain joins TRBV10-2 to TRBJ1-5; 8 nucleotides align to TRBD1. This TCR was recovered from a man aged 30 to 39 in good health and CMV-seronegative. Material for sequencing was PBMCs. The DNA of the CDR3 is TGCGCCAGCAGTGGGACAGGGATGCCCACGCCCCAGCATTTT. Amino acids: CASSGTGMPTPQHF.